The clone carrying this T cell receptor (beta chain) was detected a few times. Its specificity is not known. This table comes from immunoSEQ multiplex PCR, and its TCRdb copy is limited to in-frame clones, with some not included. The sample lists about 130,000 clones, roughly nine tenths seen once, with 6.9% in the top ten. This sample was taken from a study of T cell responses to AZD1222 COVID-19 vaccine. Broader study findings: Mostly white British, mostly female donors; authors suggested clonal diversity may be underestimated.

The CDR3 is 13 amino acids. From germline, CDR1 is LNHDA and CDR2 SQIVND (reference sequence). The ends lost 8 bases at V and 6 bases at J; junction bases unmatched: 4. The rearrangement links TRBV19 to TRBJ1-5; 10 bases agree with TRBD1. The source is an adult in good health. This sample comprised peripheral blood, obtained on day 0 of AZD1222 vaccination. The CDR3 DNA sequence: TGTGCCAGTGGGACAGGGGAGGTTCAGCCCCAGCATTTT. This encodes CASGTGEVQPQHF. The full variable domain, its missing parts supplied by reference TRBV19 and TRBJ1-5, is DGGITQSPKYLFRKEGQNVTLSCEQNLNHDAMYWYRQDPGQGLRLIYYSQIVNDFQKGDIAEGYSVSREKKESFPLTVTSAQKNPTAFYLCASGTGEVQPQHFGDGTRLSIL.